This T cell receptor (beta chain) was sequenced in a study of CD8+CD57+ T cells in acquired aplastic anemia. Study in general: Roughly 3.2 ug was the average amount of DNA from sorted CD4+ and CD8+ cells. Study results and limitations: Patients versus controls showed no significant CD8+ Simpson's diversity difference. Overlapping CD8+ CDR3 repertoires of patients and controls contained twenty-nine shared sequences.

For sequencing, patients were chosen who had shown expansion of CD8+CD57+ cells by flow cytometry. At blood sampling, none of the patients had yet received therapy. The template used for profiling TCR beta VDJ and CDR3 was genomic DNA. One entry per CDR3 protein, called by TCRdb with MiXCR from the reads. The sample has about 470,000 distinct CDR3 sequences, around a third seen once. With regard to this clonotype: What it binds is not known. A much larger clone differs from this one at a single base, so this may be a read error.

Germline CDR1 and CDR2: KGHDR and SFDVKD. Losses at the gene ends were 4 bases for V and 8 bases for J; bases not matched to a gene: 13. The CDR3 runs 16 residues. The chain has TRBV24-1 and TRBJ2-1; 7 bases agree with TRBD1. This sequence originates from a human donor with aplastic anemia. Sequencing was performed on sorted CD4+, CD8+, or CD8+CD57+ T cells (not recorded which) from PBMCs. The CDR3 spells CATSEHTGTEGHEQFF. The CDR3 nucleotides read TGTGCCACCAGTGAGCATACCGGGACAGAGGGCCATGAGCAGTTCTTC.